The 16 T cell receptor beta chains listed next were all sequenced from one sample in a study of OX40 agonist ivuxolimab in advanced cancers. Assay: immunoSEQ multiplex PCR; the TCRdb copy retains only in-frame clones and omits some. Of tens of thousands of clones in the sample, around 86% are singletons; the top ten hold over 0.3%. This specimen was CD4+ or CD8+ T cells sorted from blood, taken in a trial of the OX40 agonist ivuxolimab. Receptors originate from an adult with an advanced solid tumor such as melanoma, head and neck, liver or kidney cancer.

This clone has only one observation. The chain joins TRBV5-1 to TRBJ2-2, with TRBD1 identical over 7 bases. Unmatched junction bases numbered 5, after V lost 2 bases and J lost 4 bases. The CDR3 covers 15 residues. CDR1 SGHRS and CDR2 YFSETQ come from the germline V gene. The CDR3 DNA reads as TGCGCCAGCAGCTTAGGGGACAGCTCCACCGGGGAGCTGTTTTTT. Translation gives CASSLGDSSTGELFF.

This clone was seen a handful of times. CDR3 DNA: TGTGCCAGCAGCAAGGGACGAGGTTTGAGGACCGGGGAGCTGTTTTTT. Translating it yields CASSKGRGLRTGELFF. This sequence joins TRBV7-6 and TRBJ2-2; D may be TRBD1 or TRBD2 (5 bases each). V was pared by 5 bases and J by 5 bases, with 18 bases between. The CDR3 consists of 16 residues. Germline CDR1 reads SGHVS; CDR2 reads FNYEAQ. The whole variable domain, filled in from reference TRBV7-6 and TRBJ2-2, reads GAGVSQSPRYKVTKRGQDVALRCDPISGHVSLYWYRQALGQGPEFLTYFNYEAQQDKSGLPNDRFSAERPEGSISTLTIQRTEQRDSAMYRCASSKGRGLRTGELFFGEGSRLTVL.

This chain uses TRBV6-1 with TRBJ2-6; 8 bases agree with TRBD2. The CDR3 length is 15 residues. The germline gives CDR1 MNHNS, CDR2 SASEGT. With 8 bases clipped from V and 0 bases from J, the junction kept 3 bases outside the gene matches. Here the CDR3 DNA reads TGTGCCAGCCGGGGGGGGTCCTCTGGGGCCAACGTCCTGACTTTC. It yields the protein CASRGGSSGANVLTF.

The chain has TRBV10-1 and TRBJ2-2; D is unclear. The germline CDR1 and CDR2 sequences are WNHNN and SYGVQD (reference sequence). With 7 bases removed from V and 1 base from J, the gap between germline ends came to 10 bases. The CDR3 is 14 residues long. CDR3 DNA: TGCGCCAGCAAAGGGCAGGTGAACACCGGGGAGCTGTTTTTT. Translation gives CASKGQVNTGELFF.

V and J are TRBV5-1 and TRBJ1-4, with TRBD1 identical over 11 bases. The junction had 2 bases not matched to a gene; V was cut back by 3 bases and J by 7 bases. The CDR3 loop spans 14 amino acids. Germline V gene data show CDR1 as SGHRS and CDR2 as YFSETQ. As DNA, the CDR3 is TGCGCCAGCAGCTCCGGGACAGGGGGTGAAAAACTGTTTTTT. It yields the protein CASSSGTGGEKLFF.

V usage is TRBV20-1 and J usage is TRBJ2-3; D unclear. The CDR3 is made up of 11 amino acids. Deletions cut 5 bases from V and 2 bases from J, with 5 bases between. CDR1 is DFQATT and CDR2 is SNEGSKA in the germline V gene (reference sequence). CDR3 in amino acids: CSAPVTDTQYF. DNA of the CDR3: TGCAGTGCTCCCGTCACAGATACGCAGTATTTT.

CDR3 in amino acids: CATVGVQSNYGYTF. Here the CDR3 DNA reads TGTGCCACCGTAGGAGTTCAGTCTAACTATGGCTACACCTTC. The V gene is TRBV10-3, the J gene TRBJ1-2; D is uncertain. This CDR3 spans 14 amino acids. From germline, CDR1 is ENHRY and CDR2 SYGVKD. Trimming left V 10 bases short and J 0 bases short, with 15 bases between.

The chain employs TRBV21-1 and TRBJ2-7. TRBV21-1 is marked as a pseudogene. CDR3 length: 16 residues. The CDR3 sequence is CASSKLTRRLGCEQYF. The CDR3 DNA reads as TGTGCCAGCAGCAAACTAACCCGACGTCTGGGGTGCGAGCAGTACTTC.

CDR3 DNA sequence: TGTGCCAGCGGATGGACGGGACTCGACCAGCAGTACTTC. This translates into CASGWTGLDQQYF. This chain links TRBV2 with TRBJ2-7, with a tentative D call TRBD2 (6 bases). Germline CDR1 SNHLY, CDR2 FYNNEI. Trimming left V 8 bases short and J 8 bases short, with 19 bases between. The CDR3 loop spans 13 amino acids.

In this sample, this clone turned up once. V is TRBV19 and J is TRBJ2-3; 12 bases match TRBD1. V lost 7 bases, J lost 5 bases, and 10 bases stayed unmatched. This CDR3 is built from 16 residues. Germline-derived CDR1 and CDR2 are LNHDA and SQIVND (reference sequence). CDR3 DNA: TGTGCCAGTACCCCGGGGACAGGGGGCGGAGGAGATACGCAGTATTTT. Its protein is CASTPGTGGGGDTQYF.

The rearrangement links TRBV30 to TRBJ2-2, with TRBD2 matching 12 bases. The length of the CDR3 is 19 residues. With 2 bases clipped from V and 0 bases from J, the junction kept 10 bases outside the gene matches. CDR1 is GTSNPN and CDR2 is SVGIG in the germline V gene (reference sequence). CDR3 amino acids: CAWSRLASGGATNTGELFF. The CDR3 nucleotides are TGTGCCTGGAGTCGATTGGCTAGCGGGGGGGCAACGAACACCGGGGAGCTGTTTTTT.

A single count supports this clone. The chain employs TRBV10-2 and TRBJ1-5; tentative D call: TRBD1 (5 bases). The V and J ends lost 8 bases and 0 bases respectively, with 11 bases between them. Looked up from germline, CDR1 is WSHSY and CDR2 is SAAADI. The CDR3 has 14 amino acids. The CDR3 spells CASAYGGSNQPQHF. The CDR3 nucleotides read TGCGCCAGCGCCTACGGGGGTAGCAATCAGCCCCAGCATTTT.

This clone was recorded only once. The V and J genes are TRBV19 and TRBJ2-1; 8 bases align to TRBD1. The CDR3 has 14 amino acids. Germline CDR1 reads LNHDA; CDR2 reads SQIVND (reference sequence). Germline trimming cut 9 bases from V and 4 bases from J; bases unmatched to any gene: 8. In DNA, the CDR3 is TGTGCCAGCGCCACAGGGGGGAATTACAATGAGCAGTTCTTC. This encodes CASATGGNYNEQFF.

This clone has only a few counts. For the CDR3, the DNA is TGTGCCAGCAGCCTGCACCAGGCAGGGAACTACGAGCAGTACTTC. Amino acid sequence: CASSLHQAGNYEQYF. The rearrangement joins TRBV4-2 to TRBJ2-7; D is perhaps TRBD1 (5 bases). V lost 4 bases, J lost 3 bases, and 16 bases lay in between. Germline CDR1 LGHNA, CDR2 YNFKEQ. This CDR3 is 15 amino acids long.

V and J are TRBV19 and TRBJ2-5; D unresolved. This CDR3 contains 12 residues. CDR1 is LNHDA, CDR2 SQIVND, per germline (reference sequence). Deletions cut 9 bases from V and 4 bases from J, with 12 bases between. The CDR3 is CASEDPAETQYF. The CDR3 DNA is TGTGCCAGCGAAGACCCCGCAGAGACCCAGTACTTC.

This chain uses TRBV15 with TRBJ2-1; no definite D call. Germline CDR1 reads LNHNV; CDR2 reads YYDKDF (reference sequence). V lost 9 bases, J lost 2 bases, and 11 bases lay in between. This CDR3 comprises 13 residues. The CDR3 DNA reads TGTGCCACAGCCCCCCGGCCCTACAATGAGCAGTTCTTC. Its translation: CATAPRPYNEQFF.